Here is one TCR beta chain with its context. Its antigen is unidentified. TCRdb fed the reads into MiXCR, producing one record per CDR3 protein. The sample holds approximately 1,000,000 distinct CDR3 sequences, 31% seen once. The data were taken from a study of T cell repertoires in cytomegalovirus infection. Broader study findings: CMV-specific HLA-C-restricted TCR beta clonotypes dominated the ex vivo response.

The CDR3 has 15 residues. J was trimmed by 4 bases and V by 5 bases; bases with no gene match: 4. The germline V gene has CDR1 MNHEY and CDR2 SVGEGT. This chain joins TRBV6-2 or TRBV6-3 and TRBJ2-2, with 10 positions matching TRBD2. The sequence derives from a human donor in good health (CMV status not recorded). Some clones in this sample may be carry-over from other donors' samples. The sequences come from cultured CD8+ T cells from PBMCs, collected from culture after CMV antigen stimulation. The CDR3 region is CASSLERGGTGELFF. The CDR3 coding sequence is TGTGCCAGCAGTCTAGAGCGGGGGGGCACCGGGGAGCTGTTTTTT.